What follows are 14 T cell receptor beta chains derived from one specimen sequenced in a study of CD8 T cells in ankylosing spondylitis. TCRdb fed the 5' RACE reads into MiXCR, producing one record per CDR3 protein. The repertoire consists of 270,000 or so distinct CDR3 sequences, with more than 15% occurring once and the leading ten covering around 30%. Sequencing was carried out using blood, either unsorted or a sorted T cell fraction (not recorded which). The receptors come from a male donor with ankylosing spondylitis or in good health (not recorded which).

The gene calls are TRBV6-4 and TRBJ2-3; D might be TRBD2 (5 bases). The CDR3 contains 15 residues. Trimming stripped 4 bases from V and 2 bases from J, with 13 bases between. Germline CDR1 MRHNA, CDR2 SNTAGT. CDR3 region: CASSVTGFATDTQYF. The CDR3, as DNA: TGTGCCAGCAGTGTGACGGGATTCGCCACAGATACGCAGTATTTT.

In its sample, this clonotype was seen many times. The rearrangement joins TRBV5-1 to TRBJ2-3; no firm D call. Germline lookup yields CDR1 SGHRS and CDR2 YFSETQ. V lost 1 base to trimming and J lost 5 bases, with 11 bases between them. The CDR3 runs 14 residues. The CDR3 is CASSLKESGDTQYF. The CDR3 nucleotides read TGCGCCAGCAGCTTGAAGGAGTCAGGAGATACGCAGTATTTT.

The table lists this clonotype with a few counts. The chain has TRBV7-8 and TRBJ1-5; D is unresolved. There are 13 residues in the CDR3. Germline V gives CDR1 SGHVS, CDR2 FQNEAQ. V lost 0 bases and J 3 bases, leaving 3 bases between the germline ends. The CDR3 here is CASSLAINQPQHF. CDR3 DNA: TGTGCCAGCAGCTTAGCGATCAATCAGCCCCAGCATTTT.

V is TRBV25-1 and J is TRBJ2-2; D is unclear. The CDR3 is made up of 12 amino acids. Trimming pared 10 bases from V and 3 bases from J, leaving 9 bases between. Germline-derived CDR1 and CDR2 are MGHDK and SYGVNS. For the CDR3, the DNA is TGTGCCACCCTCTCCCACACCGGGGAGCTGTTTTTT. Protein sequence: CATLSHTGELFF. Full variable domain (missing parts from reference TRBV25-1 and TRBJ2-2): EADIYQTPRYLVIGTGKKITLECSQTMGHDKMYWYQQDPGMELHLIHYSYGVNSTEKGDLSSESTVSRIRTEHFPLTLESARPSHTSQYLCATLSHTGELFFGEGSRLTVL.

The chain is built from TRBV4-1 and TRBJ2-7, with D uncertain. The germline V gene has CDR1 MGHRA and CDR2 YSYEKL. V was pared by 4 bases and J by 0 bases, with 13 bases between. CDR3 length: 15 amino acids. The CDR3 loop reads CASSPQVDVSYEQYF. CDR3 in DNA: TGCGCCAGCAGCCCTCAAGTGGACGTCTCCTACGAGCAGTACTTC.

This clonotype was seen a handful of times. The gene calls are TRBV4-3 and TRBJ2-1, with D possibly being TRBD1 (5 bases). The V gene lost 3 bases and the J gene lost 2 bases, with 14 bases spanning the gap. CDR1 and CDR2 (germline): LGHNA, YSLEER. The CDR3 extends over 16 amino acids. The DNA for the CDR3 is TGCGCCAGCAGCCAGGCCCCCCCAGGGCCCTACAATGAGCAGTTCTTC. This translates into CASSQAPPGPYNEQFF.

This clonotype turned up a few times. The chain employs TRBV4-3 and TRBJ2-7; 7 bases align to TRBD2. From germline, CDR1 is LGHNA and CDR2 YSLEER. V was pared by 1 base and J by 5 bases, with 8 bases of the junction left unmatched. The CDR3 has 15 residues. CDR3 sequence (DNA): TGCGCCAGCAGCCAAGGGGTAGGCAGCGGGAACGAGCAGTACTTC. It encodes CASSQGVGSGNEQYF.

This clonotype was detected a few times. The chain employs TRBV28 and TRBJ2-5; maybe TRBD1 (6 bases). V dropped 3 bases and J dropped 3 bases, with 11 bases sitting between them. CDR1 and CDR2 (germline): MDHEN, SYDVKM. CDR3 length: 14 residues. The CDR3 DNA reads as TGTGCCAGCAGTTTCTGGGACAACAAAGAGACCCAGTACTTC. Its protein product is CASSFWDNKETQYF.

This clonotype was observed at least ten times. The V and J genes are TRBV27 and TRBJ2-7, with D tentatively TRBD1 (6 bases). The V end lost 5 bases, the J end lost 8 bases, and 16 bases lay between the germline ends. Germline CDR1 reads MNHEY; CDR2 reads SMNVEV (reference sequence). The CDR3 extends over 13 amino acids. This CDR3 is CASSPNPGAQQYF. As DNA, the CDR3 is TGTGCCAGCAGTCCCAACCCAGGGGCCCAGCAGTACTTC.

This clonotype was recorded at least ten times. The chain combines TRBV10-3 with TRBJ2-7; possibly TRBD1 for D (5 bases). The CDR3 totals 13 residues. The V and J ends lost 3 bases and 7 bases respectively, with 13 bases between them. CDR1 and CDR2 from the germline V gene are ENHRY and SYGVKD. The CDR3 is CAISDKGNGEQYF. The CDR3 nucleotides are TGTGCCATCAGTGACAAGGGGAACGGGGAGCAGTACTTC.

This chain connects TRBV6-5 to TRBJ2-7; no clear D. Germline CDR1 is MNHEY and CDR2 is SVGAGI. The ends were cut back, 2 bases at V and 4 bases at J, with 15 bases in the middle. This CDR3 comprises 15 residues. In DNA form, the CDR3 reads TGTGCCAGCAGTTACACGACCTACGACCGTTACGAGCAGTACTTC. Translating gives CASSYTTYDRYEQYF.

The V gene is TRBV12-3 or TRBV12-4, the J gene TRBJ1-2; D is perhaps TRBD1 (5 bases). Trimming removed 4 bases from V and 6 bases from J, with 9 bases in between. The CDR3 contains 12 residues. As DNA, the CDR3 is TGTGCCAGCAGTTCAGTGGGGGATGGCTACACCTTC. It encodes CASSSVGDGYTF.

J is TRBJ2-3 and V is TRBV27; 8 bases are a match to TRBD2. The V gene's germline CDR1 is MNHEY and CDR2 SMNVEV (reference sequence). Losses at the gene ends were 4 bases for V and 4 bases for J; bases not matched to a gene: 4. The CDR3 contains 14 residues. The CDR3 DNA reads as TGTGCCAGCAGTTCCGTACTAGCGGCAGATACGCAGTATTTT. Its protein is CASSSVLAADTQYF.

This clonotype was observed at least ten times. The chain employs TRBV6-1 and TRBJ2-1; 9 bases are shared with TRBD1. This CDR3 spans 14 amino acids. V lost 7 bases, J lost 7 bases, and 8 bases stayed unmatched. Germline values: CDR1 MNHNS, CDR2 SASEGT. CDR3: CASNTGQGGNEQFF. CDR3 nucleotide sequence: TGTGCCAGCAATACGGGACAGGGAGGGAATGAGCAGTTCTTC.